This T cell receptor (beta chain) was profiled in a study of blood T cell repertoires in COVID-19 (dated by TCRdb to about 2020). For the wider study: Samples from collaborators originated in the United States, Italy and Spain and spanned both the acute and convalescent phases of COVID-19. HLA class I and class II types, where available, came from metadata supplied by the sample provider rather than from assay-based typing. The samples were drawn from two sources: the first 160 participants of the ongoing ImmuneRACE study, and over 950 subjects contributed by 6 global collaborators. A de-identified subject ID, COVID-19 status, age in years and sex were almost always included in the sample metadata. A freely available public database, intended as a resource for researchers studying the immune response to SARS-CoV-2, is where the repertoires were released. The prospective study material was composed of cDNA or gDNA derived from T cells, B-cell-depleted T cells, or PBMCs. The dataset comprised deeply sampled blood TCRbeta repertoires from subjects exposed to, actively infected with, or recovered from COVID-19. Study-wide findings and limitations: The quantity of clinical and demographic metadata differed by source and by participant and was supplied without curation.

One collaborating source in Seattle enrolled patients while the patients were actively infected and followed the patients over time throughout the course of disease. Collaborating institutions collected whole blood in K2EDTA tubes following their own protocols. For TCRbeta analysis, collaborators shipped samples in one of three forms: frozen whole blood, isolated PBMCs, or DNA extracted from either of those sample types. The germline ends are 10 bases apart after V is trimmed by 6 bases and J by 5 bases. Sequences DFQATT (CDR1) and SNEGSKA (CDR2) are obtained from the germline V gene (reference sequence). The CDR3 measures 11 amino acids from cysteine to phenylalanine. The DNA shown is the 33-base CDR3, in frame from base 1. The immunoSEQ Assay, a bias-controlled multiplex PCR, was used to amplify TCRbeta CDR3 regions from genomic DNA. In the authors' own workflow: Nucleated cell counts per sample were estimated from amplification of reference gene primers within the assay. To quantify the absolute abundance of each unique TCRbeta CDR3 rearrangement, sequence reads were collapsed and filtered. For each sample, productive Simpson clonality was calculated by taking the square root of Simpson's diversity index across productive rearrangements. TCRdb's version of the immuneACCESS table is confined to in-frame rearrangements and falls short of the full clone set. An unresolved V gene accounts for under half of the shortfall where checked; the remainder is of unknown origin. V and J calls and clone size come straight from that table; D and trimming were deduced from the DNA. The sample table holds tens of thousands of clones, of which approximately 80% were seen once. The ten largest make up about 30% of the sample.

Of note for this clone: It lacks a known antigen. The sample holds no much larger clone one base away, and base qualities are not on file.

The TCR was taken from a man in his fifties or sixties with COVID-19, enrolled during active disease. This chain joins TRBV20-1 to TRBJ2-5; the D gene remains uncertain. The sequenced sample consisted of peripheral blood. The DNA sequence reads TGCAGTGCCCGCGCCGTGGAGACCCAGTACTTC. Its translation reads: CSARAVETQYF.